The sequence of this TCR beta chain was determined in a study of blood T cell repertoires in COVID-19. Only in-frame clones appear in the TCRdb table, and some are missing; sequencing was by immunoSEQ multiplex PCR. The table lists a few hundred thousand clones, roughly 84% of them singletons. CDR1 is LGHNA and CDR2 is YNFKEQ in the germline V gene. The CDR3 runs 15 residues. Trimming at V came to 4 bases and at J to 1 base, leaving 6 bases not matched to a gene. The sequence derives from a human donor with COVID-19, enrolled during active disease. The donor label of this sample is uncertain. The chain is built from TRBV4-2 and TRBJ2-5; 7 nucleotides align to TRBD1. The sample taken for sequencing was peripheral blood. DNA of the CDR3: TGTGCCAGCAGCCTACAAACAGGGGTCCAAGAGACCCAGTACTTC. This sequence encodes CASSLQTGVQETQYF.